A few counts support the clone carrying this TCR beta chain. Its antigen is unknown. The sample belongs to a study of T cells after yellow fever vaccination. Study-level results: The secondary response peaked faster, at day 5 versus 15, but was weaker. A minor fraction of clonotypes spanned both CD4 and CD8 compartments. Most clones from primary vaccination resurfaced after the booster (about 96% CD4, around 90% CD8).

Making TCR cDNA involved 5'RACE template switching, which added UMIs and a universal primer site. From the 5' RACE reads, TCRdb called clonotypes with MiXCR, one entry per CDR3 protein. The repertoire holds hundreds of thousands of distinct CDR3 sequences, roughly 21% seen once, with over 11% in the top ten. V was clipped by 6 bases and J by 14 bases, with 10 bases between them. CDR1 is MNHEY and CDR2 is SVGAGI in the germline V gene. The CDR3 length is 10 residues. Here the sequenced sample was PBMCs, taken 15 days after the yellow fever booster vaccination. The TCR sequence derives from a man aged 25-45 years who received the YFV17D yellow fever vaccine. The J gene is TRBJ1-4, the V gene TRBV6-5, with D unclear. In DNA, the CDR3 is TGTGCCAGCAGCCCTCATGAGCTGTTTTTT. Amino acids: CASSPHELFF.